This entry concerns a single TCR beta chain. Its antigen is unidentified. This sample was included in a study of T cell responses to AZD1222 COVID-19 vaccine. Across the whole study: Second doses at about 4 or about 12 weeks were pooled.

CDR3 length: 14 residues. The V segment lost 3 bases and the J segment 7 bases; nucleotides outside the gene matches: 7. The germline CDR1 and CDR2 sequences are WNHNN and SYGVQD (reference sequence). Study-level results: An increase in Spike-specific TCR breadth and depth was observed after two AZD1222 doses. The repertoires were collected only after the peak T cell response. Clonal diversity was possibly underestimated, and white British individuals and females predominated among donors.

TCRdb's table, derived via immunoSEQ multiplex PCR, lists solely in-frame clones and lacks some. The sample contains 55,000 to 80,000 clones, under 90% of which appear only once. This clonotype was sampled from an adult in good health. The chain has TRBV10-1 and TRBJ2-7; 9 nucleotides line up with TRBD2. The starting material was peripheral blood, obtained on day 0 of AZD1222 vaccination. CDR3 amino acids: CASSEIAGAGEQYF. Written as DNA, the CDR3 is TGCGCCAGCAGTGAAATAGCGGGAGCGGGGGAGCAGTACTTC.